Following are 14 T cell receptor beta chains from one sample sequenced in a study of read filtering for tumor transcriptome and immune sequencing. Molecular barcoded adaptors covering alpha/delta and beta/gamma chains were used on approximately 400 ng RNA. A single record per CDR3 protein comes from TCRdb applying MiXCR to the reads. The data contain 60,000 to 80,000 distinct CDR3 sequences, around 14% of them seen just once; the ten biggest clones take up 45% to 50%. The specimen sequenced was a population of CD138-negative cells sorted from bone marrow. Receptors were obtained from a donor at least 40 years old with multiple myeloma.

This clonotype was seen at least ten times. The CDR3 region has the DNA TGCGCCAGCAGCTTAGGCAGTAGCAATCAGCCCCAGCATTTT. Protein product: CASSLGSSNQPQHF. The chain couples TRBV5-1 to TRBJ1-5; no firm D call. The length of the CDR3 is 14 residues. The V gene's germline CDR1 is SGHRS and CDR2 YFSETQ. V was cut by 2 bases and J by 0 bases, with 6 bases left in between. The variable domain in full, completed from reference TRBV5-1 and TRBJ1-5, reads KAGVTQTPRYLIKTRGQQVTLSCSPISGHRSVSWYQQTPGQGLQFLFEYFSETQRNKGNFPGRFSGRQFSNSRSEMNVSTLELGDSALYLCASSLGSSNQPQHFGDGTRLSIL.

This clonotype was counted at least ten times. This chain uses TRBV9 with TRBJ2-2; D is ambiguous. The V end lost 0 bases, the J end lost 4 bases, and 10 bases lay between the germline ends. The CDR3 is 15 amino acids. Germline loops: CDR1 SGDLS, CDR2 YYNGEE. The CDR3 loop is CASSVGTSGTGELFF. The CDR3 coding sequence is TGTGCCAGCAGCGTAGGTACCTCCGGCACCGGGGAGCTGTTTTTT.

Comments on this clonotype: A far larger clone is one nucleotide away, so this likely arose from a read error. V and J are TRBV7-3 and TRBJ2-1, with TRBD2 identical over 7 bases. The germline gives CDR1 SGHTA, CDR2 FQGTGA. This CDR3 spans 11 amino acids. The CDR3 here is CVGGRSNEQFF. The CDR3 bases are TGTGTGGGCGGGAGATCCAATGAGCAGTTCTTC. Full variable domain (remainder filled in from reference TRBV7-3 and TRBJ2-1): GAGVSQTPSNKVTEKGKYVELRCDPISGHTALYWYRQSLGQGPEFLIYFQGTGAADDSGLPNDRFFAVRPEGSVSTLKIQRTERGDSAVYLCVGGRSNEQFFGPGTRLTVL.

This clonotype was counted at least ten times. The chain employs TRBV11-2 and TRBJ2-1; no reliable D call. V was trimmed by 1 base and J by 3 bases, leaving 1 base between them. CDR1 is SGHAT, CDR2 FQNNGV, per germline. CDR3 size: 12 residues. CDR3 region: CASSLGYNEQFF. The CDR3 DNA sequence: TGTGCCAGCAGCTTAGGCTACAATGAGCAGTTCTTC.

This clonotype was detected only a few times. CDR3 in DNA: TGCGCCAGCAGCTTACTTCCGGGACAGATAGCGGGAGCCTACAATGAGCAGTTCTTC. As protein: CASSLLPGQIAGAYNEQFF. The chain combines TRBV5-1 with TRBJ2-1; 9 nucleotides align to TRBD2. The CDR3 length is 19 residues. After removal of 2 bases from V and 2 bases from J, the junction contained 14 bases not matched to a gene. The V gene's germline CDR1 is SGHRS and CDR2 YFSETQ.

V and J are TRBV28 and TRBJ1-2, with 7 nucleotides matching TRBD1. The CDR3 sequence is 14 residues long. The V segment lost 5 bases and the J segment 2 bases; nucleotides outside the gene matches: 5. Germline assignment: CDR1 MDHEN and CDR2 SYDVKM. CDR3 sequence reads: CASSLGTANYGYTF. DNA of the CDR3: TGTGCCAGCAGTCTAGGGACAGCCAACTATGGCTACACCTTC.

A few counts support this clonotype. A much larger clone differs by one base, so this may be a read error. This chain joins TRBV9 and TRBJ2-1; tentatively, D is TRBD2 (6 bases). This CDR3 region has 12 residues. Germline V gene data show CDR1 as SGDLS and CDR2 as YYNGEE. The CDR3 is CASSRSGNGQFF. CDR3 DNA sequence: TGTGCCAGCAGCCGTAGCGGTAATGGGCAGTTCTTC.

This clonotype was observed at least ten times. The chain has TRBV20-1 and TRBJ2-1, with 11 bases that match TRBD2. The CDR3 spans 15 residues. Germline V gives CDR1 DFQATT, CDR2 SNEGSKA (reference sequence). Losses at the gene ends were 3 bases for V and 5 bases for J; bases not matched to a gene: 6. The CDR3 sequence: CSARMAGLADNEQFF. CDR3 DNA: TGCAGTGCTAGGATGGCGGGACTAGCGGACAATGAGCAGTTCTTC.

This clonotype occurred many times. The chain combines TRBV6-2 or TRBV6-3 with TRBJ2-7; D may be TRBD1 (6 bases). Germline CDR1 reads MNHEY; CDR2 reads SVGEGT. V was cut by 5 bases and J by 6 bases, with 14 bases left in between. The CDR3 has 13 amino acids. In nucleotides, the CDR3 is TGTGCCAGCAGTCGGACAGTTAGGTGCGAGCAGTACTTC. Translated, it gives CASSRTVRCEQYF.

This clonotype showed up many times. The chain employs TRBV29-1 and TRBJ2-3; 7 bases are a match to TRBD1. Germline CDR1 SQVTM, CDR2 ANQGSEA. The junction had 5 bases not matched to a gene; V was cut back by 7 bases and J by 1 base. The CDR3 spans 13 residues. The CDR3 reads CSARGIGTDTQYF. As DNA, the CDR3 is TGCAGCGCCAGGGGGATCGGCACAGATACGCAGTATTTT.

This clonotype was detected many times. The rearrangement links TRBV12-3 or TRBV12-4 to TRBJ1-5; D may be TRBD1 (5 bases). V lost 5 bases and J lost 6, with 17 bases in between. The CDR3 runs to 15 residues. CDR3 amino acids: CASSVGLLSGQPQHF. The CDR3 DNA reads TGTGCCAGCAGTGTGGGACTGCTTAGCGGTCAGCCCCAGCATTTT.

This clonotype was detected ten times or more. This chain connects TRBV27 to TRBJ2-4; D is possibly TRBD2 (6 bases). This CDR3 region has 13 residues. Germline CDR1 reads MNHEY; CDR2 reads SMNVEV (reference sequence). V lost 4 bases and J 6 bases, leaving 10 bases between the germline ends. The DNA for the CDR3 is TGTGCCAGCAGTTCGGGAGAAGTAAACATTCAGTACTTC. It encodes CASSSGEVNIQYF.

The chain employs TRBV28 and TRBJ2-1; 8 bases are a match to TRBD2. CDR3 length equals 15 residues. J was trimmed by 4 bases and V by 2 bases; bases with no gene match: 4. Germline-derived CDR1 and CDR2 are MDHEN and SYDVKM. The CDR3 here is CASSLAGGPYNEQFF. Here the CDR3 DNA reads TGTGCCAGCAGTTTAGCGGGAGGTCCGTACAATGAGCAGTTCTTC.

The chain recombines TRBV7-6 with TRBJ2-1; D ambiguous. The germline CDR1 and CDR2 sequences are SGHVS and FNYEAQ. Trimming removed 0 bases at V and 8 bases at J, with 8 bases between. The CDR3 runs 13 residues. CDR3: CASSLAQEDEQFF. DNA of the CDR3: TGTGCCAGCAGCTTAGCGCAAGAAGATGAGCAGTTCTTC. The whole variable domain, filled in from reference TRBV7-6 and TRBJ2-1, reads GAGVSQSPRYKVTKRGQDVALRCDPISGHVSLYWYRQALGQGPEFLTYFNYEAQQDKSGLPNDRFSAERPEGSISTLTIQRTEQRDSAMYRCASSLAQEDEQFFGPGTRLTVL.